A selection of T cell receptor beta chains follows, all from one sample in a study of Ad26.COV2.S vaccination and SARS-CoV-2 variants. Sequenced by immunoSEQ multiplex PCR; TCRdb stores in-frame clones only, minus some. The sample gives some 390,000 clones, roughly 90% of which show up once; over 1.5% is in the top ten. The starting material was peripheral blood, obtained in a trial of Ad26.COV2.S vaccine versus placebo. The receptors were sampled from a person aged 18-60 years who received the Ad26.COV2.S COVID-19 vaccine or a placebo. Each CDR3 is given with its conserved first and last residue. D genes are given only for firm matches. Expanded clones are given a class, and other clones once, few, many or no size at all.

j_gene: TRBJ1-4
d_gene: .
abundance: once
v_gene: TRBV5-1
CDR3aa: CASSPTGRVEEKLFF
CDR3nt: TGCGCCAGCAGTCCCACAGGAAGGGTCGAGGAAAAACTGTTTTTT

j_gene: TRBJ1-3
d_gene: .
abundance: .
v_gene: TRBV7-9
CDR3aa: CASSTNQGFTGNTIYF
CDR3nt: TGTGCCAGCAGCACAAATCAGGGGTTCACTGGAAACACCATATATTTT

j_gene: TRBJ2-6
d_gene: .
abundance: .
v_gene: TRBV19
CDR3aa: CASSSITGSGANVLTF
CDR3nt: TGTGCCAGTAGTTCTATCACAGGTTCTGGGGCCAACGTCCTGACTTTC

j_gene: TRBJ2-1
d_gene: TRBD2
abundance: once
v_gene: TRBV7-9
CDR3aa: CASSFSSGAYNEQFF
CDR3nt: TGTGCCAGCAGCTTTTCCAGCGGGGCTTACAATGAGCAGTTCTTC

j_gene: TRBJ2-3
d_gene: .
abundance: once
v_gene: TRBV28
CDR3aa: CASSRTPTTDTQYF
CDR3nt: TGTGCCAGCAGTAGGACTCCCACCACAGATACGCAGTATTTT

j_gene: TRBJ1-5
d_gene: .
abundance: .
v_gene: TRBV10-1
CDR3aa: CASSECRHFNQPQHF
CDR3nt: TGCGCCAGCAGTGAGTGTAGACATTTCAATCAGCCCCAGCATTTT

j_gene: TRBJ1-6
d_gene: .
abundance: .
v_gene: TRBV5-1
CDR3aa: CASRWSDTYNSPLHF
CDR3nt: TGCGCCAGCAGGTGGTCTGACACCTATAATTCACCCCTCCACTTT

j_gene: TRBJ2-2
d_gene: .
abundance: .
v_gene: TRBV4-1
CDR3aa: CASSPRIAGYGELFF
CDR3nt: TGCGCCAGCAGCCCTCGTATTGCAGGGTACGGGGAGCTGTTTTTT

j_gene: TRBJ2-1
d_gene: TRBD2
abundance: .
v_gene: TRBV27
CDR3aa: CASSLRGTSGSGNEQFF
CDR3nt: TGTGCCAGCAGCCTCCGAGGGACTAGCGGGAGTGGAAATGAGCAGTTCTTC

j_gene: TRBJ2-3
d_gene: .
abundance: .
v_gene: TRBV15
CDR3aa: CATSSGRGTDTQYF
CDR3nt: TGTGCCACCAGCAGCGGCAGGGGCACAGATACGCAGTATTTT

j_gene: TRBJ1-5
d_gene: .
abundance: .
v_gene: TRBV28
CDR3aa: CASSLLGSNQPQHF
CDR3nt: TGTGCCAGCAGTTTATTGGGTAGCAATCAGCCCCAGCATTTT

j_gene: TRBJ2-7
d_gene: .
abundance: .
v_gene: TRBV12-3/TRBV12-4
CDR3aa: CASSLGGLGEQYF
CDR3nt: TGTGCCAGCAGTTTAGGGGGGCTGGGCGAGCAGTACTTC

j_gene: TRBJ2-7
d_gene: TRBD2
abundance: .
v_gene: TRBV2
CDR3aa: CASSDRLAGSDEQYF
CDR3nt: TGTGCCAGCAGTGATAGACTAGCGGGATCGGACGAGCAGTACTTC

j_gene: TRBJ2-1
d_gene: TRBD2
abundance: .
v_gene: TRBV6-6
CDR3aa: CASSLWTSGNEQFF
CDR3nt: TGTGCCAGCAGTCTTTGGACTAGTGGCAATGAGCAGTTCTTC

j_gene: TRBJ1-5
d_gene: .
abundance: .
v_gene: TRBV9
CDR3aa: CASSVGGSNQPQHF
CDR3nt: TGTGCCAGCAGCGTAGGGGGGAGCAATCAGCCCCAGCATTTT

j_gene: TRBJ2-1
d_gene: TRBD2
abundance: .
v_gene: TRBV9
CDR3aa: CASTTTSGTESYNEQFF
CDR3nt: TGTGCCAGCACCACGACTAGCGGGACAGAGTCCTACAATGAGCAGTTCTTC

j_gene: TRBJ1-5
d_gene: TRBD1
abundance: .
v_gene: TRBV2
CDR3aa: CASRDRQGRASNQPQHF
CDR3nt: TGTGCCAGCAGGGACAGACAGGGAAGGGCTAGCAATCAGCCCCAGCATTTT

j_gene: TRBJ2-7
d_gene: .
abundance: once
v_gene: TRBV19
CDR3aa: CASSIPGAGSYEQYF
CDR3nt: TGTGCCAGTAGTATACCGGGGGCGGGATCCTACGAGCAGTACTTC

j_gene: TRBJ1-1
d_gene: TRBD1
abundance: .
v_gene: TRBV5-1
CDR3aa: CASSTGQGWTEAFF
CDR3nt: TGCGCCAGCAGCACCGGACAGGGATGGACTGAAGCTTTCTTT

j_gene: TRBJ2-6
d_gene: .
abundance: .
v_gene: TRBV6-4
CDR3aa: CASSVRALQSSGANVLTF
CDR3nt: TGTGCCAGCAGCGTCCGGGCCCTACAGAGCTCTGGGGCCAACGTCCTGACTTTC

j_gene: TRBJ2-7
d_gene: .
abundance: .
v_gene: TRBV21-1
CDR3aa: CASSSWVPTKDVCFRPYEQYF
CDR3nt: TGTGCCAGCAGCTCCTGGGTCCCGACAAAGGATGTTTGCTTTCGCCCCTACGAGCAGTACTTC

j_gene: TRBJ1-5
d_gene: TRBD1
abundance: .
v_gene: TRBV6-2/TRBV6-3
CDR3aa: CASSYPLGAGGQQPQHF
CDR3nt: TGTGCCAGCAGTTACCCCCTAGGGGCAGGGGGGCAGCAGCCCCAGCATTTT

j_gene: TRBJ1-6
d_gene: TRBD1
abundance: few
v_gene: TRBV5-8
CDR3aa: CASSLQGARNSPLHF
CDR3nt: TGTGCCAGCAGCTTGCAGGGGGCGCGGAATTCACCCCTCCACTTT

j_gene: TRBJ2-2
d_gene: .
abundance: few
v_gene: TRBV7-8
CDR3aa: CASSLVGLSRGELFF
CDR3nt: TGTGCCAGCAGCTTAGTAGGACTCTCTCGCGGGGAGCTGTTTTTT

j_gene: TRBJ2-6
d_gene: .
abundance: .
v_gene: TRBV7-3
CDR3aa: CASSLGSTGANVLTF
CDR3nt: TGTGCCAGCAGCTTAGGGAGCACTGGGGCCAACGTCCTGACTTTC

j_gene: TRBJ1-1
d_gene: .
abundance: .
v_gene: TRBV6-5
CDR3aa: CASYQNTEAFF
CDR3nt: TGTGCCAGCTATCAGAACACTGAAGCTTTCTTT

j_gene: TRBJ1-1
d_gene: .
abundance: .
v_gene: TRBV6-5
CDR3aa: CASSPQPGNTEAFF
CDR3nt: TGTGCCAGCAGTCCACAGCCCGGGAACACTGAAGCTTTCTTT

j_gene: TRBJ2-1
d_gene: .
abundance: once
v_gene: TRBV5-8
CDR3aa: CASSALSLNEQFF
CDR3nt: TGTGCCAGCAGCGCTTTAAGTCTTAATGAGCAGTTCTTC

j_gene: TRBJ2-1
d_gene: TRBD2
abundance: many
v_gene: TRBV3-1/TRBV3-2
CDR3aa: CASAIGGGSNEQFF
CDR3nt: TGTGCCAGCGCCATCGGGGGGGGCAGCAATGAGCAGTTCTTC

j_gene: TRBJ1-6
d_gene: .
abundance: .
v_gene: TRBV28
CDR3aa: CASSLGFNNSPLHF
CDR3nt: TGTGCCAGCAGTTTGGGGTTTAATAATTCACCCCTCCACTTT

j_gene: TRBJ2-3
d_gene: .
abundance: .
v_gene: TRBV30
CDR3aa: CAWSEARRDQYF
CDR3nt: TGTGCCTGGAGTGAGGCTCGGCGGGACCAGTATTTT

j_gene: TRBJ2-1
d_gene: TRBD2
abundance: few
v_gene: TRBV4-2
CDR3aa: CASSQDMGTSYNEQFF
CDR3nt: TGTGCCAGCAGCCAAGATATGGGGACTAGCTACAATGAGCAGTTCTTC

j_gene: TRBJ2-7
d_gene: .
abundance: .
v_gene: TRBV30
CDR3aa: CAYLAPGPRGSYEQYF
CDR3nt: TGTGCCTACCTCGCCCCGGGACCCAGGGGCTCCTACGAGCAGTACTTC

j_gene: TRBJ2-5
d_gene: .
abundance: once
v_gene: TRBV16
CDR3aa: CASSQSNGEGETQYF
CDR3nt: TGTGCCAGCAGCCAATCGAACGGGGAAGGGGAGACCCAGTACTTC

j_gene: TRBJ1-2
d_gene: .
abundance: .
v_gene: TRBV5-1
CDR3aa: CASSFAAYGYGYTF
CDR3nt: TGCGCCAGCAGCTTTGCCGCTTATGGGTATGGCTACACCTTC

j_gene: TRBJ1-1
d_gene: .
abundance: .
v_gene: TRBV27
CDR3aa: CASKQGTTEAFF
CDR3nt: TGTGCCAGCAAACAGGGTACCACTGAAGCTTTCTTT

j_gene: TRBJ2-1
d_gene: .
abundance: .
v_gene: TRBV2
CDR3aa: CASREGYEQFF
CDR3nt: TGTGCCAGCAGGGAGGGGTATGAGCAGTTCTTC

j_gene: TRBJ2-1
d_gene: TRBD2
abundance: .
v_gene: TRBV13
CDR3aa: CASSRGLADYNEQFF
CDR3nt: TGTGCCAGCAGCCGAGGACTAGCAGATTACAATGAGCAGTTCTTC

j_gene: TRBJ2-5
d_gene: .
abundance: .
v_gene: TRBV2
CDR3aa: CASSEAQWAAQETQYF
CDR3nt: TGTGCCAGCAGTGAAGCGCAGTGGGCGGCACAAGAGACCCAGTACTTC

j_gene: TRBJ2-1
d_gene: .
abundance: .
v_gene: TRBV30
CDR3aa: CAWSGQVKQFF
CDR3nt: TGTGCCTGGAGTGGACAGGTCAAGCAGTTCTTC

j_gene: TRBJ2-7
d_gene: .
abundance: .
v_gene: TRBV6-5
CDR3aa: CASRNGRGGYEQYF
CDR3nt: TGTGCCAGCAGGAACGGACGGGGAGGCTACGAGCAGTACTTC